Below, 5 T cell receptor beta chains from the same sample are listed, as sequenced in a study of cytomegalovirus exposure and HLA in healthy donors. The PCR contained 60 Vbeta and 13 Jbeta primers. Profiling relied on immunoSEQ multiplex PCR, and the TCRdb table lists in-frame clones only, not all of them. The repertoire holds some 150,000 clones, around 79% seen once, with over 1.3% in the top ten. Sequencing was performed on PBMCs. The receptors come from a woman aged 35 to 49 in good health and CMV-seronegative.

This clone was found once. The rearrangement joins TRBV5-1 to TRBJ2-5; perhaps TRBD2 as D (5 bases). The CDR3 runs to 15 residues. V was pared by 0 bases and J by 4 bases, with 13 bases between. CDR1 is SGHRS and CDR2 is YFSETQ in the germline V gene. The CDR3 sequence: CASSLVPLGIETQYF. Here the CDR3 DNA reads TGCGCCAGCAGCTTGGTGCCACTAGGAATAGAGACCCAGTACTTC.

CDR3 nucleotide sequence: TGCGCCAGCAGCCAAGCCTTCTTGCCAGGGAGGAATGGCTACACCTTC. Protein: CASSQAFLPGRNGYTF. The chain employs TRBV4-1 and TRBJ1-2, with D possibly matching TRBD1 (5 bases). Germline V lookup: CDR1 MGHRA, CDR2 YSYEKL. The V gene lost 1 base and the J gene lost 6 bases, with 18 bases spanning the gap. This CDR3 contains 16 residues.

CDR3 in amino acids: CASSKGGQGADGYTF. CDR3 bases: TGTGCCAGCAGCAAAGGGGGACAGGGGGCGGATGGCTACACCTTC. The chain couples TRBV21-1 to TRBJ1-2; TRBD1, the D gene given by the table, was not confirmed from the DNA. TRBV21-1 is labeled a pseudogene. The CDR3 is 15 amino acids.

The chain has TRBV6-1 and TRBJ1-3; 12 bases map to TRBD1. The CDR3 extends over 18 amino acids. Germline V lookup: CDR1 MNHNS, CDR2 SASEGT. V trimming: 4 bases; J trimming: 4 bases; junction bases outside the gene matches: 11. CDR3 amino acids: CASSAGTGGLVSGNTIYF. The DNA of the CDR3 is TGTGCCAGCAGTGCCGGGACAGGGGGCTTAGTTTCCGGAAACACCATATATTTT.

This clone was seen ten or more times. The gene calls are TRBV5-8 and TRBJ2-7, with 8 positions matching TRBD1. Germline-derived CDR1 and CDR2 are SGHTS and YDEGEE. The trim removed 4 bases at V and 2 bases at J, leaving 8 bases unmatched. This CDR3 has 15 residues. CDR3 residues: CASSPRTGRAYEQYF. Here the CDR3 DNA reads TGTGCCAGCAGCCCCAGGACAGGGCGGGCCTACGAGCAGTACTTC.